This T cell receptor (beta chain) was observed in a study of response to subunit inactivated influenza vaccine. Study-level findings and limits: It was suggested by the authors that few new T cells are recruited by each seasonal influenza vaccination.

Via MiXCR, TCRdb re-called the RT-PCR reads, giving one row per CDR3 protein. The sample lists 400,000 to 650,000 distinct CDR3 sequences; 6.5% to 8% were seen once. As to this clonotype: What it binds is unknown.

The CDR3 is 18 residues long. Per germline, CDR1 SGHAT and CDR2 FQDESV (reference sequence). V trimming: 3 bases; J trimming: 4 bases; junction bases outside the gene matches: 15. The sequence derives from a man in his fifties or sixties who received an inactivated influenza vaccine. Here the sequenced sample was PBMCs from blood, taken 23 months after vaccination. The chain joins TRBV11-1 to TRBJ2-3, with TRBD2 identical over 8 bases. CDR3 in amino acids: CASSLGKREKVIADTQYF. Written as DNA, the CDR3 is TGTGCCAGCAGCTTGGGAAAGCGGGAGAAAGTCATAGCAGATACGCAGTATTTT. Full variable domain (rest looked up from reference TRBV11-1 and TRBJ2-3): EAEVAQSPRYKITEKSQAVAFWCDPISGHATLYWYRQILGQGPELLVQFQDESVVDDSQLPKDRFSAERLKGVDSTLKIQPAELGDSAMYLCASSLGKREKVIADTQYFGPGTRLTVL.